This T cell receptor beta chain was sequenced in a study of blood T cell repertoires in COVID-19. CDR1 is MNHEY, CDR2 SVGAGI, per germline. V was pared by 7 bases and J by 5 bases, with 8 bases of the junction left unmatched. This CDR3 spans 14 amino acids. Assay used: immunoSEQ multiplex PCR; TCRdb lists only in-frame clones, some missing. The data hold 290,000 or so clones, with roughly nine tenths observed a single time. The V call is TRBV6-5, the J call TRBJ2-1; 7 bases are a match to TRBD2. Sequencing used peripheral blood. The receptor's source is a woman between 25 and 40 years old with COVID-19, enrolled during active disease. For the CDR3, the DNA is TGTGCCAGCACCCCGACTAGCAGCAACAATGAGCAGTTCTTC. This encodes CASTPTSSNNEQFF.